These 4 T cell receptor beta chains originate from one sample sequenced in a study of T cells in Graves' hyperthyroidism and ophthalmopathy. Amplification of TCR beta CDR3 regions was performed using RNA transcripts as template. During a first-round RT-PCR of the TCR CDR3, the HTBI primer set was used. TCRdb re-derived calls from the multiplex PCR reads in MiXCR, one entry per CDR3 protein. The table shows about 520,000 distinct CDR3 sequences, with more than 20% occurring only once. The sequenced sample was blood. The receptors originated from a man aged 18 to 29 with Graves' hyperthyroidism.

The chain is built from TRBV18 and TRBJ1-2; D ambiguous. This CDR3 is built from 14 residues. V lost 3 bases and J 4 bases, leaving 12 bases between the germline ends. Germline assignment: CDR1 KGHSH and CDR2 LQKENI. The CDR3 here is CASSPPDLVYGYTF. As DNA, the CDR3 is TGTGCCAGCTCACCCCCGGATTTAGTCTATGGCTACACCTTC. Together with reference TRBV18 and TRBJ1-2, the CDR3 gives the full variable domain: NAGVMQNPRHLVRRRGQEARLRCSPMKGHSHVYWYRQLPEEGLKFMVYLQKENIIDESGMPKERFSAEFPKEGPSILRIQQVVRGDSAAYFCASSPPDLVYGYTFGSGTRLTVV.

This clonotype has only a few counts. This sequence joins TRBV9 and TRBJ2-2, with 12 bases fitting TRBD2. Germline lookup yields CDR1 SGDLS and CDR2 YYNGEE. Losses at the gene ends were 3 bases for V and 6 bases for J; bases not matched to a gene: 6. This CDR3 has 16 residues. The CDR3 region is CASSDLTSGSSGELFF. The CDR3 region has the DNA TGTGCCAGCAGCGACCTGACTAGCGGGAGCTCCGGGGAGCTGTTTTTT.

This clonotype came up many times. V and J are TRBV11-2 and TRBJ2-2, with D unresolved. In germline, CDR1 is SGHAT, CDR2 FQNNGV. Trimming took 4 bases from V and 7 from J, leaving 7 bases between them. The CDR3 covers 12 residues. In DNA, the CDR3 is TGTGCCAGCAGCTCAGTCAGCGGGGAGCTGTTTTTT. Encoded protein: CASSSVSGELFF.

V usage is TRBV20-1 and J usage is TRBJ1-2, with TRBD1 as a possible D gene (6 bases). V was cut by 5 bases and J by 4 bases, with 17 bases left in between. The CDR3 consists of 14 residues. Germline V gene sequence: CDR1 DFQATT, CDR2 SNEGSKA (reference sequence). The CDR3 region has the DNA TGCAGTGCTGCCCGGGACAATAAGGCCTATGGCTACACCTTC. Its protein is CSAARDNKAYGYTF.